The subject of this entry is one TCR beta chain. The target antigen is unknown. Here immunoSEQ multiplex PCR was the method, and the copy in TCRdb shows in-frame clones only, minus some. The table has 140,000 to 150,000 clones, approximately 88% seen once; the top ten hold about 5.4%. This entry is derived from a study of T cell responses to AZD1222 COVID-19 vaccine. Study-level points and caveats: Only after the peak T cell response were repertoires sampled. Only a handful of AZD1222 recipients, more than 5 in all, had baseline seropositivity. Donors in the cohort were predominantly white British and more often female, and clonal diversity was possibly underestimated.

Germline V CDR1 and CDR2: SGHVS, FQNEAQ. J lost 3 bases, V lost 4 bases, and 6 bases had no gene match. CDR3 size: 17 residues. The source material was peripheral blood, sampled 28 days after the second dose of the MenACWY control vaccine. The chain has TRBV7-8 and TRBJ2-2; 12 bases agree with TRBD2. This receptor was identified in an adult who received the MenACWY meningococcal vaccine as a control. CDR3 protein: CASSWPSGRDHTGELFF. CDR3 sequence (DNA): TGTGCCAGCAGCTGGCCTAGCGGGAGGGATCACACCGGGGAGCTGTTTTTT.